These 21 T cell receptor beta chains were all obtained from the same sample, sequenced in a study of control samples from healthy donors and cancer patients. Profiling relied on immunoSEQ multiplex PCR, and the TCRdb table lists in-frame clones only, not all of them. Among about 150,000 clones listed, roughly 94% were seen once. What was sequenced was PBMCs. These receptors all stem from a man aged 55 to 69 with colorectal cancer.

This clone was seen only once. Germline and junction disagree at one end, which may indicate a read error. The chain couples TRBV7-9 to TRBJ1-3; D ambiguous. CDR1 is SEHNR and CDR2 is FQNEAQ in the germline V gene (reference sequence). The CDR3 has 18 amino acids. CDR3 sequence reads: CASSLGIMSWGSGNTIYF. For the CDR3, the DNA is TGTGCCAGCAGTTTAGGGATTATGTCCTGGGGCTCTGGAAACACCATATATTTT. The full variable domain, in which reference TRBV7-9 and TRBJ1-3 provide the parts outside the CDR3, is DTGVSQNPRHKITKRGQNVTFRCDPISEHNRLYWYRQTLGQGPEFLTYFQNEAQLEKSRLLSDRFSAERPKGSFSTLEIQRTEQGDSAMYLCASSLGIMSWGSGNTIYFGEGSWLTVV.

The chain links TRBV5-5 to TRBJ1-5, with unresolved D. V dropped 1 base and J dropped 0 bases, with 5 bases sitting between them. There are 14 residues in the CDR3. Germline loops: CDR1 SGHKS, CDR2 YYEKEE (reference sequence). CDR3 nucleotide sequence: TGTGCCAGCAGCTTGAGGGATAGCAATCAGCCCCAGCATTTT. Translation: CASSLRDSNQPQHF. Filled out from reference TRBV5-5 and TRBJ1-5, the complete variable domain reads DAGVTQSPTHLIKTRGQQVTLRCSPISGHKSVSWYQQVLGQGPQFIFQYYEKEERGRGNFPDRFSARQFPNYSSELNVNALLLGDSALYLCASSLRDSNQPQHFGDGTRLSIL.

For this clone: Distinct nucleotide sequences in the sample also encode this CDR3. The rearrangement joins TRBV6-5 to TRBJ2-3; maybe TRBD2 (5 bases). Germline V CDR1 and CDR2: MNHEY, SVGAGI. Trimming stripped 2 bases from V and 2 bases from J, with 8 bases between. The CDR3 sequence is 14 residues long. This chain's CDR3 is CASSYGEPTDTQYF. DNA for the CDR3: TGTGCCAGCAGTTACGGGGAGCCCACAGATACGCAGTATTTT.

The chain links TRBV5-6 to TRBJ2-5, with D perhaps TRBD1 (6 bases). Trimming shortened V by 0 bases and J by 4 bases, and 13 bases separated the two germline ends. The CDR3 is made up of 15 amino acids. Germline V gene lookup returns CDR1 SGHDT and CDR2 YYEEEE. In DNA form, the CDR3 reads TGTGCCAGCAGCTTGGTACTAGGGGGTAGAGAGACCCAGTACTTC. It is translated as CASSLVLGGRETQYF. Variable domain in full (rest from reference TRBV5-6 and TRBJ2-5): DAGVTQSPTHLIKTRGQQVTLRCSPKSGHDTVSWYQQALGQGPQFIFQYYEEEERQRGNFPDRFSGHQFPNYSSELNVNALLLGDSALYLCASSLVLGGRETQYFGPGTRLLVL.

The chain joins TRBV5-4 to TRBJ1-4; possible D gene TRBD1, 5 bases. The CDR3 contains 15 residues. V was pared by 5 bases and J by 8 bases, with 19 bases between. CDR1 SGHNT and CDR2 YYREEE come from the germline V gene (reference sequence). CDR3 loop: CASSSQGTSTEKLFF. CDR3 sequence (DNA): TGTGCCAGCAGTTCGCAGGGTACCTCAACCGAAAAACTGTTTTTT. Looking up the rest from reference TRBV5-4 and TRBJ1-4 gives the full variable domain: ETGVTQSPTHLIKTRGQQVTLRCSSQSGHNTVSWYQQALGQGPQFIFQYYREEENGRGNFPPRFSGLQFPNYSSELNVNALELDDSALYLCASSSQGTSTEKLFFGSGTQLSVL.

Concerning this clone itself: Distinct nucleotide sequences in the sample also encode this CDR3. V is TRBV3-1 (or the pseudogene TRBV3-2) and J is TRBJ2-7; 12 nucleotides agree with TRBD2. V shed 4 bases and J 4 bases; nucleotides not matched to a gene: 2. The CDR3 loop spans 14 amino acids. The germline V gene encodes CDR1 LGHDT and CDR2 YNNKEL (reference sequence). Here the CDR3 reads CASSRGLAGYEQYF. For the CDR3, the DNA is TGTGCCAGCAGCCGCGGACTAGCGGGGTACGAGCAGTACTTC.

The V gene is TRBV19, the J gene TRBJ1-5; TRBD1 agrees at 8 bases. In germline, CDR1 is LNHDA, CDR2 SQIVND (reference sequence). The CDR3 extends over 15 amino acids. J gave up 6 bases and V 3 bases, and 7 bases lay outside the gene matches. The CDR3 is CASSITDRASQPQHF. The CDR3 DNA sequence: TGTGCCAGTAGTATCACGGACAGGGCAAGTCAGCCCCAGCATTTT.

The gene calls are TRBV4-1 and TRBJ1-6; tentative D call: TRBD1 (5 bases). The CDR3 length is 14 residues. Germline V CDR1 and CDR2: MGHRA, YSYEKL. V dropped 4 bases and J dropped 10 bases, with 14 bases sitting between them. The CDR3 loop reads CASSPWAGQSPLHF. In DNA, the CDR3 is TGCGCCAGCAGCCCTTGGGCAGGGCAATCACCCCTCCACTTT.

The chain uses TRBV3-1 (or the pseudogene TRBV3-2) and TRBJ2-6; D perhaps matches TRBD1 (6 bases). Germline assignment: CDR1 LGHDT and CDR2 YNNKEL (reference sequence). CDR3 length: 16 amino acids. Trimming removed 5 bases at V and 0 bases at J, with 11 bases between. The CDR3 spells CASSNLGGSGANVLTF. Written as DNA, the CDR3 is TGTGCCAGCAGCAACTTAGGGGGCTCTGGGGCCAACGTCCTGACTTTC.

CDR3 in amino acids: CASSPGVPGGYTF. The CDR3 DNA is TGTGCCAGCAGTCCAGGGGTTCCTGGCGGCTACACCTTC. This chain connects TRBV27 to TRBJ1-2, with D tentatively TRBD1 (6 bases). The V gene's germline CDR1 is MNHEY and CDR2 SMNVEV (reference sequence). V was clipped by 5 bases and J by 8 bases, with 15 bases between them. The CDR3 has 13 residues.

The chain is built from TRBV28 and TRBJ1-2, with TRBD1 matching 8 bases. There are 15 residues in the CDR3. Germline trimming cut 3 bases from V and 4 bases from J; bases unmatched to any gene: 7. Per germline, CDR1 MDHEN and CDR2 SYDVKM. CDR3: CASSLGQALTYGYTF. The CDR3 region has the DNA TGTGCCAGCAGTTTGGGACAGGCTCTTACCTATGGCTACACCTTC.

The V gene is TRBV7-2, the J gene TRBJ1-1; no clear D. The CDR3 has 15 amino acids. Trimming stripped 1 base from V and 4 bases from J, with 13 bases between. The V gene's germline CDR1 is SGHTA and CDR2 FQGNSA. The CDR3 DNA follows: TGTGCCAGCAGCTTAGTTATTGGGTGGAGCACTGAAGCTTTCTTT. Translated, it gives CASSLVIGWSTEAFF.

The J gene is TRBJ1-2, the V gene TRBV6-1; TRBD1 is a possible D gene (5 bases). The CDR3 sequence is 15 residues long. V shed 4 bases and J shed 8 bases, with 20 bases lying between them. Germline assignment: CDR1 MNHNS and CDR2 SASEGT. The CDR3 DNA reads TGTGCCAGCAGTGTCATCAGTGAATCGGGGACCGGCTACACCTTC. Encoded protein: CASSVISESGTGYTF.

The genes are TRBV28 and TRBJ1-1, with D maybe TRBD1 (5 bases). This CDR3 has 16 amino acids. Germline CDR1 is MDHEN and CDR2 is SYDVKM. Between the trimmed V and J ends, which lost 2 bases and 6 bases, there was a span of 19 bases. CDR3 sequence: CASSLPSLSGGSEAFF. The CDR3 coding sequence is TGTGCCAGCAGTTTACCCTCCCTCAGCGGGGGGTCTGAAGCTTTCTTT.

This chain joins TRBV6-2 or TRBV6-3 and TRBJ2-7, with 10 bases identical to TRBD1. This CDR3 contains 14 residues. CDR1 is MNHEY and CDR2 is SVGEGT in the germline V gene. Unmatched junction bases numbered 3, after V lost 6 bases and J lost 1 base. The DNA of the CDR3 is TGTGCCAGCAGCTGGGACAGGGGTTCCTACGAGCAGTACTTC. Translated, it gives CASSWDRGSYEQYF.

This chain connects TRBV11-2 to TRBJ1-5; D uncertain. The length of the CDR3 is 13 residues. V gave up 2 bases and J gave up 10 bases, with 12 bases separating them. Looked up from germline, CDR1 is SGHAT and CDR2 is FQNNGV. The CDR3 sequence is CASSLIGRSPQHF. The CDR3, as DNA: TGTGCCAGCAGCTTAATAGGGAGATCCCCCCAGCATTTT.

V is TRBV6-2 or TRBV6-3 and J is TRBJ2-1; the match to TRBD2 covers 12 bases. Germline trimming cut 2 bases from V and 3 bases from J; bases unmatched to any gene: 2. This CDR3 spans 16 amino acids. Germline V lookup: CDR1 MNHEY, CDR2 SVGEGT. The CDR3 nucleotides are TGTGCCAGCAGTTACCCGACTAGCGGGGGCTACAATGAGCAGTTCTTC. This translates into CASSYPTSGGYNEQFF.

This rearrangement joins TRBV18 to TRBJ2-5, with D hard to call. Between the trimmed V and J ends, which lost 3 bases and 1 base, there was a span of 6 bases. The CDR3 length is 13 residues. Germline lookup yields CDR1 KGHSH and CDR2 LQKENI. CDR3 sequence: CASSPSVQETQYF. The CDR3 nucleotides read TGTGCCAGCTCACCGTCGGTCCAAGAGACCCAGTACTTC.

The V and J genes are TRBV2 and TRBJ2-3; the match to TRBD1 covers 8 bases. CDR3 length: 16 amino acids. Trimming removed 5 bases from V and 2 bases from J; junction bases left unmatched: 9. The V gene's germline CDR1 is SNHLY and CDR2 FYNNEI. The DNA for the CDR3 is TGTGCCAGCAGTCCCTGGACAGGGACGAACACAGATACGCAGTATTTT. As protein: CASSPWTGTNTDTQYF.

This sequence joins TRBV19 and TRBJ2-2, with 7 nucleotides matching TRBD1. CDR3 length: 15 residues. CDR1 is LNHDA and CDR2 is SQIVND in the germline V gene (reference sequence). Losses at the gene ends were 2 bases for V and 4 bases for J; bases not matched to a gene: 4. The CDR3 region is CASSIKSGGTGELFF. Written as DNA, the CDR3 is TGTGCCAGTAGTATAAAGTCAGGGGGCACCGGGGAGCTGTTTTTT. Using reference TRBV19 and TRBJ2-2 for the parts outside the CDR3, the full variable domain is DGGITQSPKYLFRKEGQNVTLSCEQNLNHDAMYWYRQDPGQGLRLIYYSQIVNDFQKGDIAEGYSVSREKKESFPLTVTSAQKNPTAFYLCASSIKSGGTGELFFGEGSRLTVL.

This chain links TRBV24-1 with TRBJ2-3, with D unclear. The CDR3 sequence is 14 residues long. Germline assignment: CDR1 KGHDR and CDR2 SFDVKD. Between the trimmed V and J ends, which lost 6 bases and 0 bases, there was a span of 9 bases. CDR3 loop: CATSLDGSTDTQYF. In DNA form, the CDR3 reads TGTGCCACCAGTTTGGACGGGAGCACAGATACGCAGTATTTT.